A selection of T cell receptor beta chains follows, all from one sample in a study of T-cell reconstitution after alpha-beta-depleted transplantation in children. Each CDR3 protein is one row after TCRdb ran MiXCR on the PCR reads. The table lists approximately 430,000 distinct CDR3 sequences, about 16% of them singletons. The sequenced sample was PBMCs, mostly from graft donor cells, obtained 360 days after TCRalphabeta/CD19-depleted stem cell transplant. The receptor set was obtained from a boy younger than two who had a stem cell transplant for Wiskott-Aldrich syndrome, so the T cells may come from the graft donor. Each CDR3 is given with its conserved first and last residue. The D gene is left open where the match is weak. Clone size, where shown, is once, few, many, or a class for clones that have expanded.

cdr3_nt	cdr3_aa	d_call	v_call	j_call	clone_size
TGCGCCAGCAGCTTTGGGACAGGGGGCGCGACCAAAAACATTCAGTACTTC	CASSFGTGGATKNIQYF	TRBD1	TRBV5-1	TRBJ2-4	few
TGTGCCATCATGGGGGGGCGCAACGGTTCCTATGGCTACACCTTC	CAIMGGRNGSYGYTF	.	TRBV10-3	TRBJ1-2	many
TGCGCCAGCAGCCAAGGGATAGGGAGGCAGCGTCTGAGCTCCTACAATGAGCAGTTCTTC	CASSQGIGRQRLSSYNEQFF	.	TRBV4-3	TRBJ2-1	.
TGTGCCAGCACTTCCATAGACTTGGCTTTCTTT	CASTSIDLAFF	.	TRBV12-3/TRBV12-4	TRBJ1-1	.
TGTGCCACCAGCACCGGCCGGCGCGCAACCTCCTACGAGCAGTACTTC	CATSTGRRATSYEQYF	.	TRBV15	TRBJ2-7	.
TGTGCCAGCAGCTTAGGCCCGGGACTAGTGACGGGACATGGCGAGCAGTACTTC	CASSLGPGLVTGHGEQYF	TRBD2	TRBV11-1	TRBJ2-7	few
TGTGCCAGCAGCCAAGATCGGACTAGCGGGAGCTATGAGCAGTTCTTC	CASSQDRTSGSYEQFF	TRBD2	TRBV4-2	TRBJ2-1	.
TGTGCCATCAGGACAACCACACAGGGTTGGGAGGCAGATACGCAGTATTTT	CAIRTTTQGWEADTQYF	.	TRBV10-3	TRBJ2-3	many
TGTGCCAGCAGTTTCTACAGGAGCTCTGGAAACACCATATATTTT	CASSFYRSSGNTIYF	.	TRBV12-3/TRBV12-4	TRBJ1-3	.
TGTGCCAGCAGCGTAGTCGGGGCCCCCACAGATACGCAGTATTTT	CASSVVGAPTDTQYF	.	TRBV9	TRBJ2-3	.
TGTGCCAGCAGCTTAGACACGAATAATTCACCCCTCCACTTT	CASSLDTNNSPLHF	.	TRBV7-8	TRBJ1-6	.
TGCAGTGCTGAGACAGGGAAGGAGCAGTTCTTC	CSAETGKEQFF	TRBD1	TRBV20-1	TRBJ2-1	many
TGTGCCAGCAGTTACGGAGGACGGTCAGAGACCCAGTACTTC	CASSYGGRSETQYF	.	TRBV6-5	TRBJ2-5	.
TGCGCCAGCAGCGACGGCCTGACAGGGGGCACAGATACGCAGTATTTT	CASSDGLTGGTDTQYF	TRBD1	TRBV5-1	TRBJ2-3	few
TGTGCCAGCTCACCGAAGGGGGCACTGAACACCGGGGAGCTGTTTTTT	CASSPKGALNTGELFF	TRBD1	TRBV18	TRBJ2-2	.
TGTGCCAGCAGTGCCGGGACAGGGAGATTTGAGCAGTTCTTC	CASSAGTGRFEQFF	TRBD1	TRBV2	TRBJ2-1	few
TGCGCCAGCAGCCCTCAGGAACTCTCCTACAATGAGCAGTTCTTC	CASSPQELSYNEQFF	.	TRBV4-1	TRBJ2-1	.
TGTGCCACCAGCAGAGTAGGTTCGGGCAGGGGTGGAAAGCAGTACTTC	CATSRVGSGRGGKQYF	.	TRBV15	TRBJ2-7	.
TGTGCCACCGCGCCCAAAAACATTCAGTACTTC	CATAPKNIQYF	.	TRBV6-6	TRBJ2-4	.
TGTGCCAGCAGACCCCATAGCGGGAGGGCCCGTGACGGGGAGCTGTTTTTT	CASRPHSGRARDGELFF	TRBD2	TRBV12-3/TRBV12-4	TRBJ2-2	.
TGTGCCAGCAGCCGCAAAGTAGGTGGAGATACGCAGTATTTT	CASSRKVGGDTQYF	.	TRBV7-2	TRBJ2-3	.
TGTGCCAGCAGTTTGGAATGGGGGAACGGGGAGCTGTTTTTT	CASSLEWGNGELFF	.	TRBV28	TRBJ2-2	many
TGTGCCAGCAGTGAGAAGGTCGGGGAGCTGTTTTTT	CASSEKVGELFF	.	TRBV12-3/TRBV12-4	TRBJ2-2	.
TGTGCCAGTAGTACTGCAGGGGGATACTACGAGCAGTACTTC	CASSTAGGYYEQYF	TRBD1	TRBV19	TRBJ2-7	.
TGTGCCGGGGGACTAGCGGGCCTAGCAGATACGCAGTATTTT	CAGGLAGLADTQYF	TRBD2	TRBV7-6	TRBJ2-3	.
TGTGCCAGCAGCTTAGCCGAACAGGGGTGGGTCTACGAGCAGTACTTC	CASSLAEQGWVYEQYF	TRBD1	TRBV13	TRBJ2-7	.
TGCAGCGTCGGAGTTACCGGGACTTTATCCTACGAGCAGTACTTC	CSVGVTGTLSYEQYF	.	TRBV29-1	TRBJ2-7	many
TGCAGTGCTAGATCGGAGGGTGGGTCTGGGGCCAACGTCCTGACTTTC	CSARSEGGSGANVLTF	.	TRBV20-1	TRBJ2-6	.
TGCGCCAGCAGCTCCTCTAGCGGGCCGACCCCCTACGAGCAGTACTTC	CASSSSSGPTPYEQYF	TRBD2	TRBV5-1	TRBJ2-7	few
TGTGCCAGCAGCCGTCTCGGGACTAGCGGGAGGCAAGAGACCCAGTACTTC	CASSRLGTSGRQETQYF	TRBD2	TRBV7-2	TRBJ2-5	.
TGTGCCAGCAGCGTAGGCCAGGGGGGCGAGCAGTACTTC	CASSVGQGGEQYF	.	TRBV9	TRBJ2-7	.
TGTGCCAGCAGGCGACAGTCTTCCTCTGGAAACACCATATATTTT	CASRRQSSSGNTIYF	.	TRBV12-3/TRBV12-4	TRBJ1-3	.
TGCGCCAGCAGCTTGGAACTGTTCTACAATGAGCAGTTCTTC	CASSLELFYNEQFF	.	TRBV5-1	TRBJ2-1	many
TGTGCCAGCAGCTTATGGGGAAAGGACTATGGCTACACCTTC	CASSLWGKDYGYTF	.	TRBV7-9	TRBJ1-2	few
TGTGCCATCAGGCAGAGCTCCTACGAGCAGTACTTC	CAIRQSSYEQYF	.	TRBV10-3	TRBJ2-7	few
TGCGCCAGCAGCGGAGGGACGGCTGAAAACTATGGCTACACCTTC	CASSGGTAENYGYTF	.	TRBV5-1	TRBJ1-2	few
TGCGCCAGCAGCTTCCATATGAGCGGGAGAGGAACAGATACGCAGTATTTT	CASSFHMSGRGTDTQYF	TRBD2	TRBV5-1	TRBJ2-3	few
TGTGCCATCAGTGAGTCTCCTTTTAGGAAGCGGGGGGACTACGAGCAGTACTTC	CAISESPFRKRGDYEQYF	TRBD2	TRBV10-3	TRBJ2-7	.
TGCAGTGCTAGAGCGAAAATGGCCCCTGCCCCCAAGAATGAGCAGTTCTTC	CSARAKMAPAPKNEQFF	.	TRBV20-1	TRBJ2-1	few
TGTGCCAGCTCACCTGCGATGGGCAAGAACGAGCAGTACTTC	CASSPAMGKNEQYF	.	TRBV18	TRBJ2-7	few
TGTGCCATCAGTGAGTCGGGACAGGGGGTCGACGAGCAGTACTTC	CAISESGQGVDEQYF	TRBD1	TRBV10-3	TRBJ2-7	.
TGTGCCAGCAGTCCTAGGACAGCTCACAATGAGCAGTTCTTC	CASSPRTAHNEQFF	.	TRBV12-3/TRBV12-4	TRBJ2-1	.
TGTGCCAGCAGCCCCTGGACAGGGAGGGAGACCCAGTACTTC	CASSPWTGRETQYF	TRBD1	TRBV7-2	TRBJ2-5	many
TGTGCCAGCAGCCCCTTGTTGCTAGCGGGGGTCGACTATGAGCAGTTCTTC	CASSPLLLAGVDYEQFF	TRBD2	TRBV5-6	TRBJ2-1	.
TGTGCCAGCGCTACCGGGCGTCAGTATTTT	CASATGRQYF	.	TRBV21-1	TRBJ2-3	few
TGCAGTGCTTCTATGGGGGACCCAGGTTCACCCCTCCACTTT	CSASMGDPGSPLHF	.	TRBV20-1	TRBJ1-6	.
TGCGCCAGCAGCTCGACCCCCGCCCCCGAGTCCTACAATGAGCAGTTCTTC	CASSSTPAPESYNEQFF	.	TRBV5-1	TRBJ2-1	many
TGTGCCAGCAGCCGCTCGGGGCGGGGGGGCCTAGAGACCCAGTACTTC	CASSRSGRGGLETQYF	TRBD2	TRBV6-1	TRBJ2-5	.
TGTGCCAGCAGTCCAATATGGACTAGCGGGAGGGCCTATTTTGAGCAGTTCTTC	CASSPIWTSGRAYFEQFF	TRBD2	TRBV12-3/TRBV12-4	TRBJ2-1	few
TGTGCCAGCAGTGAGCTGGACAGGGGTAGGACTGAAGCTTTCTTT	CASSELDRGRTEAFF	TRBD1	TRBV25-1	TRBJ1-1	few
TGCGCCAGCAGCCTTCGGACCAGTAATCAGCCCCAGCATTTT	CASSLRTSNQPQHF	.	TRBV4-1	TRBJ1-5	.
TGCAGCGTTGCCGGGACGCCCAGTGACAATGAGCAGTTCTTC	CSVAGTPSDNEQFF	.	TRBV29-1	TRBJ2-1	few
TGTGCCAGCTCGAGGGGTGCTACGCAGTATTTT	CASSRGATQYF	.	TRBV7-8	TRBJ2-3	many